This TCR beta chain is from a study of graft-versus-host responses after intestinal transplantation. Across the whole study: Each recipient received anti-thymocyte globulin induction, then tacrolimus and steroids for around 3 years.

Measured with immunoSEQ multiplex PCR; TCRdb has only the in-frame clones, and not every one. The sample contains roughly 93,000 clones, around 90% of which appear only once. Comment on this clone: Its antigen is not known.

V gave up 6 bases and J gave up 1 base, with 10 bases separating them. The germline V gene encodes CDR1 SGHVS and CDR2 FQNEAQ. This CDR3 comprises 15 residues. The sequencing used unstimulated CD8+ T cells sorted from spleen or lymph node cells, collected before transplant. The V call is TRBV7-8, the J call TRBJ2-6; D may be TRBD1 (6 bases). This receptor was identified in a human donor who was the organ donor for an intestinal transplant. CDR3: CASSFRGSGANVLTF. DNA for the CDR3: TGTGCCAGCAGTTTCAGGGGTTCTGGGGCCAACGTCCTGACTTTC.